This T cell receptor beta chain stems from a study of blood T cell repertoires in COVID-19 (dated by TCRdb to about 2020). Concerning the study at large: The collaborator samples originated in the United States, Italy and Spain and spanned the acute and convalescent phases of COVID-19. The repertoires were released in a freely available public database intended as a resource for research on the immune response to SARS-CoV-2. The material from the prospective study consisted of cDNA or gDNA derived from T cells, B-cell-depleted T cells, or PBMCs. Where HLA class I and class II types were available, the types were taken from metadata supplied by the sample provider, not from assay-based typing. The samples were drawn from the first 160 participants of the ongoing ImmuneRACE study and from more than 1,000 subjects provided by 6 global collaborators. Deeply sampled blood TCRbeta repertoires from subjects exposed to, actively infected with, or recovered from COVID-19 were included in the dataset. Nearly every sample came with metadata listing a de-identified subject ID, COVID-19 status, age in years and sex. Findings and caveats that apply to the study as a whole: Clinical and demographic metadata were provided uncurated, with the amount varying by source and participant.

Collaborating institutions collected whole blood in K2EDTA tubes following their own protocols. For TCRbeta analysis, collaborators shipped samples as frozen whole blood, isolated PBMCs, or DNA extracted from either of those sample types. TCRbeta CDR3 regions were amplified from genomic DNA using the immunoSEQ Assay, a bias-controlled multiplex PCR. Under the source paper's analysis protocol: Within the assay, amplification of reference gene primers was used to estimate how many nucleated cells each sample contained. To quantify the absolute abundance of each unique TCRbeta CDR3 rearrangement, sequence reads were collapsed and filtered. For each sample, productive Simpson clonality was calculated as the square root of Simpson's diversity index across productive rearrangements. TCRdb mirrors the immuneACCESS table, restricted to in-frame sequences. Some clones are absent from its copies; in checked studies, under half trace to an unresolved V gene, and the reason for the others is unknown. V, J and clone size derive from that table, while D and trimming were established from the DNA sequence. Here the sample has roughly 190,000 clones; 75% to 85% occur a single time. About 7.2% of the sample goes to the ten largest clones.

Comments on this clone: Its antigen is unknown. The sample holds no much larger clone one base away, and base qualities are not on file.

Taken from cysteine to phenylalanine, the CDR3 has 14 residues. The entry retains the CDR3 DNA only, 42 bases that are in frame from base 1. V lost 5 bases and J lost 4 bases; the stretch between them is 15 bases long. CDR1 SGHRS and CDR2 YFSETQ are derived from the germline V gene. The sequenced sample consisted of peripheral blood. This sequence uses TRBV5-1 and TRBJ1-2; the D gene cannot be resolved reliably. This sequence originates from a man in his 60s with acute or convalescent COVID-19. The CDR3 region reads CASRTRGVGYGYTF. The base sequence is TGCGCCAGCAGGACCCGAGGAGTGGGCTATGGCTACACCTTC.